This T cell receptor beta chain originates from a study of blood T cells in healthy people across ages. At the level of the study: About one barcoded beta molecule per two T cells was captured by template switching.

Total RNA amounts of at least 6 micrograms were extracted per sample. Points from the study as a whole: When set beside aged donors, long-lived donors presented more naive CD4+ cells and higher diversity.

Of note for this clonotype: Its matching antigen is unknown.

Trimming cost V 2 bases and J 3 bases, with 19 bases left between them. This CDR3 spans 18 amino acids. The V gene's germline CDR1 is SGHAT and CDR2 FQNNGV. A second about 7 to 12 cycle PCR used barcoded and J-beta primers. A tag from a template-switch adaptor with 12 random nucleotides marked each cDNA molecule. One entry per CDR3 protein results from TCRdb running MiXCR on the 5' RACE reads. The sample has over 1,500,000 distinct CDR3 sequences; about 50% are singletons. Specimen: blood. The sequence was collected from a woman aged 40 to 50 in good health. The chain couples TRBV11-2 to TRBJ2-2, with D perhaps matching TRBD1 (5 bases). This CDR3 is CASSLIRGQGHYTGELFF. The DNA for the CDR3 is TGTGCCAGCAGCTTAATCCGCGGTCAGGGCCACTACACCGGGGAGCTGTTTTTT.